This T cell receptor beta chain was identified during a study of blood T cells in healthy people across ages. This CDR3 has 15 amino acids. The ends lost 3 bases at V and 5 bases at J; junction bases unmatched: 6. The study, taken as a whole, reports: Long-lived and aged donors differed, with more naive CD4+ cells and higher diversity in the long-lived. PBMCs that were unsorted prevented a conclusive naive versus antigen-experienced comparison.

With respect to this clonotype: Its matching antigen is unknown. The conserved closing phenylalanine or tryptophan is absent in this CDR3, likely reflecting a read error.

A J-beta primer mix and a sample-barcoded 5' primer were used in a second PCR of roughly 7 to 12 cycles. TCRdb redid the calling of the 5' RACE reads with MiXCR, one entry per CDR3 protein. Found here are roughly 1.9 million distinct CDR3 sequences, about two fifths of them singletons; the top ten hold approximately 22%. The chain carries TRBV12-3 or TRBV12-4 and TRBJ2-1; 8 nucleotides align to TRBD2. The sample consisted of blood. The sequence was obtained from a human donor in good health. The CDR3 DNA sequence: TGTGCCAGCAGTTTGGAAGCGGGGGTTCACAATGAGCAGTTCGTC. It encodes CASSLEAGVHNEQFV.